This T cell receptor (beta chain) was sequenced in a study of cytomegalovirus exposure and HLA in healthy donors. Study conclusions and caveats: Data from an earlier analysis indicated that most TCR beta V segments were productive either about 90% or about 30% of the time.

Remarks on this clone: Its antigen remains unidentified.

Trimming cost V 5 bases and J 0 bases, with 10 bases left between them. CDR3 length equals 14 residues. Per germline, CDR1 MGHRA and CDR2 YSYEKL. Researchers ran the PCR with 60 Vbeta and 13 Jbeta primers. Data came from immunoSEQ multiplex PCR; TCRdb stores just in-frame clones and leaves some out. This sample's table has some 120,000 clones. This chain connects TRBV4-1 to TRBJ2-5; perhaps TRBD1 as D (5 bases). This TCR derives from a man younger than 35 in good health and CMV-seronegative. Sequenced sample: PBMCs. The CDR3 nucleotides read TGCGCCAGCAGCTTCAGGACATACCAAGAGACCCAGTACTTC. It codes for CASSFRTYQETQYF.